The 14 T cell receptor beta chains given below trace back to one sample, sequenced in a study of T cell clonotyping in hematopoietic cell transplantation. Produced via immunoSEQ multiplex PCR; TCRdb's table is partial and in-frame only. The sample holds about 15,000 clones; around 71% are singletons and the top ten take around 9.9%. The sequenced sample consisted of peripheral blood mononuclear cells. The receptors originated from a woman aged 55-70 years in good health. Some clones in this sample may be carry-over from other donors' samples.

The rearrangement links TRBV6-5 to TRBJ2-2, with D perhaps assigned TRBD1 or TRBD2 (6 bases each). Germline CDR1 and CDR2: MNHEY and SVGAGI. The CDR3 totals 15 residues. Deletions cut 7 bases from V and 6 bases from J, with 18 bases between. CDR3 residues: CASTSGAFSPGELFF. The CDR3, as DNA: TGTGCCAGCACCTCGGGGGCTTTTTCCCCCGGGGAGCTGTTTTTT.

The V gene is TRBV19, the J gene TRBJ2-3, with D possibly being TRBD2 (5 bases). This CDR3 comprises 15 residues. Trimming removed 4 bases from V and 4 bases from J, with 15 bases in between. Germline V gene lookup returns CDR1 LNHDA and CDR2 SQIVND (reference sequence). The CDR3 sequence is CASSNPEGRADTQYF. DNA of the CDR3: TGTGCCAGTAGTAACCCTGAGGGAAGGGCAGATACGCAGTATTTT.

This chain links TRBV5-6 with TRBJ2-5; D ambiguous. Trimming stripped 4 bases from V and 2 bases from J, with 12 bases between. Germline V gene lookup returns CDR1 SGHDT and CDR2 YYEEEE. This CDR3 has 14 amino acids. The DNA for the CDR3 is TGTGCCAGCAGCCCACCCCCAGGACAAGAGACCCAGTACTTC. Translating gives CASSPPPGQETQYF.

The rearrangement joins TRBV4-3 to TRBJ1-2; TRBD1 might be the D (5 bases). Trimming shortened V by 2 bases and J by 8 bases, and 15 bases separated the two germline ends. The CDR3 extends over 14 amino acids. CDR1 and CDR2 from the germline V gene are LGHNA and YSLEER. The CDR3 is CASSQLLGGGGYTF. Here the CDR3 DNA reads TGCGCCAGCAGCCAACTTCTGGGGGGGGGAGGCTACACCTTC.

J is TRBJ1-5 and V is TRBV9, with D possibly being TRBD1 (5 bases). Germline V gene lookup returns CDR1 SGDLS and CDR2 YYNGEE. V was clipped by 0 bases and J by 6 bases, with 10 bases between them. CDR3 length: 14 amino acids. This CDR3 is CASSVVQGFQPQHF. CDR3 coding DNA: TGTGCCAGCAGCGTAGTTCAGGGATTTCAGCCCCAGCATTTT.

The chain employs TRBV29-1 and TRBJ1-3; D call uncertain. The CDR3 has 13 amino acids. The germline gives CDR1 SQVTM, CDR2 ANQGSEA. Trimming left V 3 bases short and J 0 bases short, with 6 bases between. This chain's CDR3 is CSVEANSGNTIYF. Written as DNA, the CDR3 is TGCAGCGTTGAGGCGAACTCTGGAAACACCATATATTTT.

The J gene is TRBJ2-3, the V gene TRBV29-1; D possibly corresponds to TRBD1 (5 bases). The CDR3 has 15 amino acids. Trimming removed 3 bases at V and 2 bases at J, with 15 bases between. Germline lookup yields CDR1 SQVTM and CDR2 ANQGSEA. DNA for the CDR3: TGCAGCGTTGACGCTTCAGGGCTAGACACAGATACGCAGTATTTT. Its translation is CSVDASGLDTDTQYF.

This clone came up a few times. The chain employs TRBV30 and TRBJ2-3; D may correspond to TRBD1 or TRBD2 (5 bases each). CDR1 is GTSNPN and CDR2 is SVGIG in the germline V gene (reference sequence). V shed 5 bases and J shed 0 bases, with 12 bases lying between them. The CDR3 consists of 14 residues. CDR3 protein: CAWGGRISTDTQYF. DNA for the CDR3: TGTGCCTGGGGGGGACGGATTAGCACAGATACGCAGTATTTT. The complete variable domain, with remaining parts taken from reference TRBV30 and TRBJ2-3, reads SQTIHQWPATLVQPVGSPLSLECTVEGTSNPNLYWYRQAAGRGLQLLFYSVGIGQISSEVPQNLSASRPQDRQFILSSKKLLLSDSGFYLCAWGGRISTDTQYFGPGTRLTVL.

The chain couples TRBV11-1 to TRBJ1-4, with a tentative D call TRBD1 (6 bases). Trimming stripped 3 bases from V and 0 bases from J, with 8 bases between. The germline V gene encodes CDR1 SGHAT and CDR2 FQDESV (reference sequence). The CDR3 is 15 amino acids. Here the CDR3 reads CASSLDSATNEKLFF. The CDR3 DNA reads TGTGCCAGCAGCTTGGACAGTGCAACTAATGAAAAACTGTTTTTT.

The table lists this clone with a few counts. The chain joins TRBV6-6 to TRBJ2-5, with 9 bases matching TRBD2. The CDR3 totals 12 residues. Trimming cost V 5 bases and J 13 bases; bases outside gene matches: 8. The germline gives CDR1 MNHNY, CDR2 SVGAGI (reference sequence). For the CDR3, the DNA is TGTGCCAGCAGTACCGGGACTAGCCGGCGGTACTTC. Its translation: CASSTGTSRRYF.

The chain couples TRBV30 to TRBJ2-7; TRBD2 aligns across 10 bases. The CDR3 runs 18 residues. The germline CDR1 and CDR2 sequences are GTSNPN and SVGIG (reference sequence). V was clipped by 4 bases and J by 0 bases; unmatched bases: 15. The chain's CDR3 is CAWTLQVGAGGSSYEQYF. In DNA form, the CDR3 reads TGTGCCTGGACTCTCCAGGTCGGAGCGGGAGGGAGCTCCTACGAGCAGTACTTC.

Turning to this clone: The germline gene is not matched at one end of the junction; a read error may be the cause. The chain joins TRBV7-7 to TRBJ2-5; D may match TRBD1 or TRBD2 (5 bases each). This CDR3 has 15 amino acids. Germline-derived CDR1 and CDR2 are SSHAT and FNYEAQ (reference sequence). CDR3 coding DNA: TGTGCTAGCAGCTTAGCGAGGGCAGGGCAAGAGACCCAGTACTTC. Translated: CASSLARAGQETQYF.

In its sample, this clone was seen once. The chain is built from TRBV6-5 and TRBJ1-5; D is ambiguous. Germline CDR1 reads MNHEY; CDR2 reads SVGAGI. The CDR3 length is 12 residues. V lost 2 bases to trimming and J lost 7 bases, with 6 bases between them. The CDR3 reads CASSYNFQPQHF. The DNA of the CDR3 is TGTGCCAGCAGTTACAATTTCCAGCCCCAGCATTTT.

The chain is built from TRBV7-9 and TRBJ1-1, with D perhaps matching TRBD1 (5 bases). In germline, CDR1 is SEHNR, CDR2 FQNEAQ (reference sequence). V was cut by 5 bases and J by 0 bases, with 10 bases left in between. This CDR3 contains 14 residues. The CDR3 region is CASSKGLLNTEAFF. In DNA form, the CDR3 reads TGTGCCAGCAGCAAGGGACTTTTGAACACTGAAGCTTTCTTT.